This is a list of T cell receptor beta chains from one sample in a study of shared clonotypes between healthy human individuals. The data were produced by immunoSEQ multiplex PCR, yet TCRdb's version contains in-frame clones alone and is incomplete. In the table there are 700,000 or so clones, about two thirds of which are singletons. The sample taken for sequencing was memory CD4+ T cells sorted from blood. These receptors originate from a woman aged 30 to 39 in good health. Both conserved end residues are part of each CDR3. A D gene is named only where the DNA matches it firmly. Part of the rows lack a size; the others show once, few, many or a class for expanded clones.

D	V	J	size	CDR3	DNA
TRBD1	TRBV29-1	TRBJ2-7	NA	CSVGTEADEQYF	TGCAGCGTCGGGACAGAGGCGGACGAGCAGTACTTC
NA	TRBV19	TRBJ1-5	NA	CASSISSGAGKGNQPQHF	TGTGCCAGTAGTATCAGCTCAGGGGCCGGTAAGGGCAATCAGCCCCAGCATTTT
TRBD1	TRBV11-3	TRBJ2-7	NA	CASSLDGTVNEQYF	TGTGCCAGCAGCTTAGACGGGACAGTGAACGAGCAGTACTTC
NA	TRBV28	TRBJ2-2	NA	CASARGSTGELFF	TGTGCCAGCGCAAGGGGGAGCACCGGGGAGCTGTTTTTT
TRBD2	TRBV30	TRBJ2-7	NA	CAWSFGTSGRETQYF	TGTGCCTGGAGTTTCGGGACTAGCGGGAGGGAGACGCAGTACTTC
TRBD2	TRBV18	TRBJ2-1	NA	CASSRAGDNEQFF	TGTGCCAGCTCACGAGCGGGAGACAATGAGCAGTTCTTC
TRBD1	TRBV2	TRBJ2-7	many	CASSPAGTGSYPQYF	TGTGCCAGCAGCCCAGCCGGGACAGGGTCTTATCCGCAGTACTTC
NA	TRBV19	TRBJ1-2	few	CASSSDRSGYGYTF	TGTGCCAGTAGTTCGGACAGATCAGGCTACGGCTACACCTTC
NA	TRBV4-1	TRBJ1-5	NA	CASSRRQIYSNQPQHF	TGCGCCAGCAGCCGAAGACAGATTTATAGCAATCAGCCCCAGCATTTT
TRBD2	TRBV29-1	TRBJ2-7	NA	CSVAGLTSEQYF	TGCAGCGTTGCGGGACTAACGTCCGAGCAGTACTTC
NA	TRBV9	TRBJ1-4	NA	CASSQDLEKLFF	TGTGCCAGCAGCCAGGACCTGGAAAAACTGTTTTTT
NA	TRBV5-1	TRBJ2-7	NA	CASSLNAFSYEQYF	TGCGCCAGCAGCTTGAATGCCTTCTCCTACGAGCAGTACTTC
TRBD1	TRBV6-1	TRBJ1-5	NA	CASSELGTGNNQPQHF	TGTGCCAGCAGTGAACTAGGGACAGGGAACAATCAGCCCCAGCATTTT
NA	TRBV2	TRBJ2-7	NA	CASSAAVYEQYF	TGTGCCAGCAGTGCGGCAGTTTACGAGCAGTACTTC
NA	TRBV7-9	TRBJ2-5	NA	CASSLGSVLQETQYF	TGTGCCAGCAGCTTAGGGTCGGTCCTCCAAGAGACCCAGTACTTC
TRBD1	TRBV19	TRBJ1-1	NA	CASSITNTGGPAEAFF	TGTGCCAGTAGTATAACAAACACAGGGGGCCCGGCTGAAGCTTTCTTT
NA	TRBV28	TRBJ2-6	NA	CASNSESSGANVLTF	TGTGCCAGCAATTCGGAGAGCTCTGGGGCCAACGTCCTGACTTTC
TRBD1	TRBV28	TRBJ1-2	NA	CASSSQPGQNYGYTF	TGTGCCAGCAGTTCCCAGCCGGGACAGAACTATGGCTACACCTTC
NA	TRBV21-1	TRBJ2-7	NA	CAISLRQDYEQYF	TGTGCCATTTCTTTAAGACAGGACTACGAGCAGTACTTC
NA	TRBV2	TRBJ2-5	few	CASVAGETQYF	TGTGCCAGCGTGGCAGGAGAGACCCAGTACTTC
NA	TRBV6-5	TRBJ1-1	NA	CASSYPGAGTEAFF	TGTGCCAGCAGTTATCCGGGGGCCGGAACTGAAGCTTTCTTT
NA	TRBV20-1	TRBJ1-5	few	CSADNQPQHF	TGCAGTGCTGATAATCAGCCCCAGCATTTT
NA	TRBV4-2	TRBJ2-7	once	CASSRDATSYEQYF	TGTGCCAGCAGCCGAGACGCTACCTCCTACGAGCAGTACTTC
TRBD2	TRBV25-1	TRBJ2-1	many	CASSGWTSGSREQFF	TGTGCCAGCAGTGGGTGGACTAGCGGGAGCCGTGAGCAGTTCTTC
TRBD2	TRBV6-4	TRBJ2-2	NA	CASSPLTSGRANTGELFF	TGTGCCAGCAGCCCATTGACTAGCGGGAGGGCGAACACCGGGGAGCTGTTTTTT
NA	TRBV18	TRBJ1-1	NA	CASSPGQGSPEAFF	TGTGCCAGCTCTCCAGGTCAGGGGAGCCCTGAAGCTTTCTTT
NA	TRBV15	TRBJ2-7	NA	CATSRAGYEQYF	TGTGCCACCAGCAGAGCGGGGTACGAGCAGTACTTC
TRBD1	TRBV7-2	TRBJ1-1	many	CASSPQGDTEAFF	TGTGCCAGCAGCCCTCAGGGGGACACTGAAGCTTTCTTT
NA	TRBV5-5	TRBJ1-2	NA	CASTGTNYGYTF	TGTGCCAGCACAGGGACTAACTATGGCTACACCTTC
NA	TRBV9	TRBJ2-5	NA	CASSSRGETQYF	TGTGCCAGCAGCTCCCGGGGAGAGACCCAGTACTTC
TRBD1	TRBV19	TRBJ1-5	few	CASGGTGGQPQHF	TGTGCCAGTGGGGGGACAGGCGGTCAGCCCCAGCATTTT
NA	TRBV10-1	TRBJ2-2	NA	CASSDHRAYTGELFF	TGCGCCAGCAGCGACCATCGTGCGTACACCGGGGAGCTGTTTTTT
NA	TRBV5-5	TRBJ1-1	once	CASSLGGRNTEAFF	TGTGCCAGCAGCTTGGGGGGTAGAAACACTGAAGCTTTCTTT
NA	TRBV6-1	TRBJ1-2	NA	CASSVQGRTGYTF	TGTGCCAGCAGTGTTCAGGGGCGAACAGGCTACACCTTC
NA	TRBV5-1	TRBJ2-2	NA	CASSGGDMGFGGELFF	TGCGCCAGCAGTGGGGGCGACATGGGTTTCGGCGGGGAGCTGTTTTTT
NA	TRBV28	TRBJ2-7	NA	CASNSLSGQGTGQYF	TGTGCCAGCAACTCCCTCTCAGGGCAGGGAACGGGGCAGTACTTC
NA	TRBV14	TRBJ2-7	NA	CASSQWPRGEQYF	TGTGCCAGCAGCCAGTGGCCCAGGGGCGAGCAGTACTTC
NA	TRBV28	TRBJ2-3	NA	CASRFGDGFTDTQYF	TGTGCCAGCAGATTCGGGGACGGATTCACAGATACGCAGTATTTT
NA	TRBV2	TRBJ2-7	NA	CASTRTDPYEQYF	TGTGCCAGCACCAGGACGGATCCATACGAGCAGTACTTC
NA	TRBV14	TRBJ2-1	few	CASSQGVFGRNEQFF	TGTGCCAGCAGCCAAGGGGTTTTTGGGCGGAATGAGCAGTTCTTC
NA	TRBV19	TRBJ1-1	NA	CASSISLGGAATSTEAFF	TGTGCCAGTAGTATAAGTCTGGGCGGGGCCGCGACCAGCACTGAAGCTTTCTTT
TRBD1	TRBV4-1	TRBJ2-7	NA	CASSQAGGTSEQYF	TGCGCCAGCAGCCAAGCAGGGGGCACCTCAGAGCAGTACTTC
TRBD1	TRBV19	TRBJ1-2	NA	CASSRDRDLYGYTF	TGTGCCAGTAGTAGAGACAGGGACCTCTATGGCTACACCTTC
NA	TRBV29-1	TRBJ2-1	NA	CSVQQGISSYNEQFF	TGCAGCGTTCAACAGGGAATCAGCTCCTACAATGAGCAGTTCTTC
NA	TRBV18	TRBJ1-5	NA	CASSPVSGRGQPQHF	TGTGCCAGCTCACCAGTATCGGGGAGGGGCCAGCCCCAGCATTTT
NA	TRBV11-3	TRBJ2-2	few	CASSPGSATGELFF	TGTGCCAGCAGCCCTGGGTCGGCCACCGGGGAGCTGTTTTTT
TRBD2	TRBV11-2	TRBJ2-3	NA	CASSLGPGLAGTDTQYF	TGTGCCAGCAGCTTAGGCCCGGGACTAGCGGGCACAGATACGCAGTATTTT
NA	TRBV5-1	TRBJ1-1	NA	CASSFGGILNTEAFF	TGCGCCAGCAGTTTTGGGGGGATTTTGAACACTGAAGCTTTCTTT
NA	TRBV19	TRBJ1-5	NA	CASSYIPGLGGQPQHF	TGTGCCAGTAGTTATATACCGGGCCTCGGAGGTCAGCCCCAGCATTTT